This TCR beta chain was identified during a study of blood T cell repertoires in COVID-19. In the study overall: Samples taken during acute and convalescent COVID-19 were collected in the United States, Italy and Spain. In each case, the material was cDNA or gDNA derived from T cells, B-cell-depleted T cells, or PBMCs.

V dropped 2 bases and J dropped 0 bases, with 13 bases sitting between them. This CDR3 region has 16 residues. Germline CDR1 SGHAT, CDR2 FQNNGV. Clones were read by immunoSEQ multiplex PCR, and TCRdb kept only the in-frame ones, dropping some. The data hold roughly 37,000 clones, with over 80% observed a single time. The clonotype comes from a human donor in a cohort sampled during active COVID-19. The specimen was peripheral blood. J is TRBJ1-2 and V is TRBV11-2; no clear D. For the CDR3, the DNA is TGTGCCAGCAGCTTAAGGGCTAGCCCGACTAACTATGGCTACACCTTC. Translation: CASSLRASPTNYGYTF.